This TCR beta chain was profiled in a study of OX40 agonist ivuxolimab in advanced cancers. Findings and caveats of the study: Expansion of clones was among the lowest in partial responders at 0.1-3.0 mg/kg. Fewer expanded clones were found on average in CD4+ than in CD8+ T cells.

As for this clone: No antigen is known for it.

Produced via immunoSEQ multiplex PCR; TCRdb's table is partial and in-frame only. The table shows about 66,000 clones, with 77% occurring only once. Germline V gives CDR1 SNHLY, CDR2 FYNNEI. The V end was cut by 8 bases, the J end by 4 bases, with 8 bases between. The CDR3 runs to 11 residues. Drawing of blood for sampling happened at baseline, at cycle 4 day 1, and at cycle 7 day 1. The chain combines TRBV2 with TRBJ1-2; no definite D call. Material: CD4+ or CD8+ T cells sorted from blood, obtained in a trial of the OX40 agonist ivuxolimab. This receptor was identified in an adult with an advanced solid tumor such as melanoma, head and neck, liver or kidney cancer. This CDR3 reads CASGQVYGYTF. The CDR3 nucleotides read TGTGCCAGCGGGCAGGTCTATGGCTACACCTTC.